This T cell receptor (beta chain) is from a study of T cell changes during pregnancy in multiple sclerosis. Generated by immunoSEQ multiplex PCR, the TCRdb table keeps only in-frame clones and is missing some. The sample lists about 70,000 clones, around 90% occurring once. Note on this clone: One end of the junction does not line up with germline, which may come from a read error.

This CDR3 has 15 amino acids. Per the germline V gene, CDR1 is MNHEY and CDR2 is SMNVEV (reference sequence). This rearrangement joins TRBV27 to TRBJ2-7; the match to TRBD1 covers 9 bases. The clonotype originates from a female donor with multiple sclerosis, enrolled in a pregnancy study. The specimen comprised CD4+ T cells from peripheral blood mononuclear cells, sampled after pregnancy. CDR3 sequence reads: CASSPSHIQGAGLDF. The CDR3 DNA reads TGTGCCAGCAGTCCGTCTCACATACAGGGGGCGGGTTTGGACTTC.